Listed here are 12 T cell receptor beta chains from one sample, sequenced in a study of T cell responses to AZD1222 COVID-19 vaccine. Some clones are missing from TCRdb's copy, which holds only in-frame ones; the method was immunoSEQ multiplex PCR. This sample yields 120,000 or so clones, of which 80% to 90% are seen a single time; around 6% belongs to the top ten. Sequenced here: peripheral blood, sampled on day 0 of AZD1222 vaccination. The receptors originated from an adult in good health.

This clone was seen just once. The chain recombines TRBV19 with TRBJ1-2, with D uncertain. This CDR3 comprises 13 residues. Germline-derived CDR1 and CDR2 are LNHDA and SQIVND (reference sequence). With 3 bases removed from V and 8 bases from J, the gap between germline ends came to 13 bases. This CDR3 reads CASSMLATRGYTF. CDR3 nucleotides: TGTGCCAGTAGTATGTTGGCCACCCGGGGCTACACCTTC.

The genes are TRBV5-1 and TRBJ1-4; weak D call: TRBD1 (5 bases). CDR3 length equals 15 residues. The germline V and J ends were trimmed by 4 bases and 8 bases, with 18 bases remaining between them. Per the germline V gene, CDR1 is SGHRS and CDR2 is YFSETQ. This CDR3 is CASSLLGARGEKLFF. In DNA, the CDR3 is TGCGCCAGCAGCCTCCTAGGGGCCCGTGGGGAAAAACTGTTTTTT.

CDR3 coding DNA: TGCGCCAGCAGTCACCGGACAGGGCCCTATGGCTACACCTTC. It yields the protein CASSHRTGPYGYTF. This chain uses TRBV23-1 with TRBJ1-2, with 8 bases aligning to TRBD1. TRBV23-1 is designated an ORF whose function remains uncertain. This CDR3 comprises 14 residues. Trimming removed 3 bases from V and 4 bases from J; junction bases left unmatched: 4.

CDR3: CASSLVGTGDSSFF. As DNA, the CDR3 is TGTGCCAGCAGCTTGGTAGGGACAGGGGATTCCTCTTTCTTT. The V gene is TRBV5-6, the J gene TRBJ1-1; 10 bases line up with TRBD1. This CDR3 is built from 14 residues. CDR1 and CDR2 (germline): SGHDT, YYEEEE. With V trimmed by 0 bases and J by 12 bases, 8 bases remained unmatched.

V gene TRBV7-9 combines with J gene TRBJ1-5, with 7 bases fitting TRBD1. The CDR3 length is 15 residues. Germline V gene lookup returns CDR1 SEHNR and CDR2 FQNEAQ (reference sequence). Trimming at V came to 5 bases and at J to 3 bases, leaving 7 bases not matched to a gene. The CDR3 is CASSPGGAFNQPQHF. CDR3 sequence (DNA): TGTGCCAGCAGCCCAGGGGGGGCGTTCAATCAGCCCCAGCATTTT.

The chain carries TRBV12-3 or TRBV12-4 and TRBJ2-2; D is unclear. The ends were cut back, 2 bases at V and 9 bases at J, with 7 bases in the middle. CDR3 length: 12 residues. CDR3 DNA: TGTGCCAGCAGTTTATTGCACCGGGAGCTGTTTTTT. This sequence encodes CASSLLHRELFF.

The chain is built from TRBV29-1 and TRBJ1-1; D remains unclear. V was cut by 2 bases and J by 1 base, with 8 bases left in between. Per germline, CDR1 SQVTM and CDR2 ANQGSEA. The CDR3 spans 13 residues. The CDR3 loop is CSVERTANTEAFF. The DNA for the CDR3 is TGCAGCGTTGAAAGGACGGCGAACACTGAAGCTTTCTTT. Filled out from reference TRBV29-1 and TRBJ1-1, the complete variable domain reads SAVISQKPSRDICQRGTSLTIQCQVDSQVTMMFWYRQQPGQSLTLIATANQGSEATYESGFVIDKFPISRPNLTFSTLTVSNMSPEDSSIYLCSVERTANTEAFFGQGTRLTVV.

J is TRBJ1-3 and V is TRBV11-3; unclear D gene. The germline CDR1 and CDR2 sequences are SGHNT and YENEEA. The CDR3 is made up of 14 amino acids. The V end lost 7 bases, the J end lost 1 base, and 11 bases lay between the germline ends. Here the CDR3 DNA reads TGTGCCAGCAAAGTTGCGTTATCTGGAAACACCATATATTTT. It yields the protein CASKVALSGNTIYF.

The gene calls are TRBV5-4 and TRBJ1-4; D not resolved. Trimming shortened V by 4 bases and J by 11 bases, and 12 bases separated the two germline ends. From germline, CDR1 is SGHNT and CDR2 YYREEE (reference sequence). This CDR3 has 12 residues. The CDR3 protein is CASSGEGWKLFF. CDR3 DNA: TGTGCCAGCAGCGGGGAGGGATGGAAACTGTTTTTT. The full variable domain, its missing parts supplied by reference TRBV5-4 and TRBJ1-4, is ETGVTQSPTHLIKTRGQQVTLRCSSQSGHNTVSWYQQALGQGPQFIFQYYREEENGRGNFPPRFSGLQFPNYSSELNVNALELDDSALYLCASSGEGWKLFFGSGTQLSVL.

The chain combines TRBV5-1 with TRBJ2-5; D might be TRBD2 (5 bases). There are 14 residues in the CDR3. Germline lookup yields CDR1 SGHRS and CDR2 YFSETQ. Trimming took off 7 bases at V and 3 bases at J, with 16 bases between the two ends. The CDR3 coding sequence is TGCGCCAGCGCCTCGACGGGAATGAAAGAGACCCAGTACTTC. It codes for CASASTGMKETQYF.

The rearrangement joins TRBV6-5 to TRBJ2-3; a weak D match, TRBD2 (7 bases). V gave up 2 bases and J gave up 8 bases, with 11 bases separating them. The CDR3 is 13 residues long. Germline loops: CDR1 MNHEY, CDR2 SVGAGI. The chain's CDR3 is CASSYGGAATQYF. Written as DNA, the CDR3 is TGTGCCAGCAGTTACGGGGGGGCGGCTACGCAGTATTTT.

The V and J genes are TRBV7-9 and TRBJ2-7, with 8 bases that match TRBD1. Germline CDR1 is SEHNR and CDR2 is FQNEAQ (reference sequence). The CDR3 runs 15 residues. The V and J ends lost 5 bases and 1 base, in that order; junction bases with no gene match: 7. The CDR3 protein is CASSLGQGLSYEQYF. The CDR3, as DNA: TGTGCCAGCAGCCTCGGACAGGGACTTTCCTACGAGCAGTACTTC.